The 30 T cell receptor beta chains listed next were all sequenced from one sample in a study of blood T cell repertoires in COVID-19. Sequencing was performed with immunoSEQ multiplex PCR; in TCRdb, only in-frame clones are kept and a portion is missing. Among just over 250,000 clones, approximately 89% were seen once, and the ten largest hold roughly 2.5%. What was sequenced was peripheral blood. These receptors were obtained from a woman aged 45-65 years with acute or convalescent COVID-19.

This clone has more than one count but fewer than ten. This chain links TRBV12-5 with TRBJ2-7; the match to TRBD1 covers 7 bases. The V gene's germline CDR1 is LGHNT and CDR2 FRNRAP. The CDR3 has 15 amino acids. Trimming at V came to 2 bases and at J to 2 bases, leaving 6 bases not matched to a gene. CDR3 sequence: CASGLIRDRAYEQYF. The CDR3 coding sequence is TGTGCTAGTGGTTTGATCCGGGACAGAGCCTACGAGCAGTACTTC.

J is TRBJ2-5 and V is TRBV10-1; TRBD1 agrees at 11 bases. The V and J ends lost 3 bases and 5 bases, in that order; junction bases with no gene match: 5. This CDR3 region has 15 residues. Germline V lookup: CDR1 WNHNN, CDR2 SYGVQD (reference sequence). The CDR3 nucleotides are TGCGCCAGCAGTGATTTGGACAGGGGGCCGGAGACCCAGTACTTC. This gives the protein CASSDLDRGPETQYF.

The table lists this clone with a few counts. The chain employs TRBV7-6 and TRBJ1-3, with a tentative D call TRBD1 (5 bases). Per the germline V gene, CDR1 is SGHVS and CDR2 is FNYEAQ. Trimming took 5 bases from V and 1 from J, leaving 18 bases between them. The CDR3 is made up of 17 amino acids. CDR3 loop: CASSRFPGGGSGNTIYF. CDR3 nucleotides: TGTGCCAGCAGCCGCTTCCCCGGGGGAGGATCTGGAAACACCATATATTTT.

The rearrangement uses TRBV19 and TRBJ2-6; TRBD2 matches at 8 bases. Germline CDR1 LNHDA, CDR2 SQIVND (reference sequence). The trim removed 7 bases at V and 4 bases at J, leaving 9 bases unmatched. This CDR3 contains 16 residues. Here the CDR3 reads CASTPGRAAGANVLTF. In DNA form, the CDR3 reads TGTGCCAGTACCCCCGGGAGGGCGGCAGGGGCCAACGTCCTGACTTTC.

The gene calls are TRBV5-1 and TRBJ2-3, with a tentative D call TRBD2 (6 bases). The CDR3 sequence is 13 residues long. Trimming left V 5 bases short and J 5 bases short, with 12 bases between. Germline CDR1 is SGHRS and CDR2 is YFSETQ. CDR3: CASRRLVGDTQYF. CDR3 DNA sequence: TGCGCCAGCAGAAGACTAGTTGGAGATACGCAGTATTTT.

This rearrangement joins TRBV14 to TRBJ2-3; D is undetermined. Germline V gene data show CDR1 as SGHDN and CDR2 as FVKESK. V lost 1 base and J lost 5, with 7 bases in between. The length of the CDR3 is 13 residues. The DNA of the CDR3 is TGTGCCAGCAGCCAAGCCGGTCAAGATACGCAGTATTTT. Translated, it gives CASSQAGQDTQYF.

The chain uses TRBV10-3 and TRBJ2-7, with 9 nucleotides matching TRBD2. Germline V CDR1 and CDR2: ENHRY, SYGVKD. The junction had 8 bases not matched to a gene; V was cut back by 8 bases and J by 9 bases. The CDR3 is made up of 12 amino acids. The CDR3 DNA is TGTGCCATCGCGTATAGCGGGAGCGTGCAGTACTTC. Translating it yields CAIAYSGSVQYF.

This clone was picked up a small number of times. The chain has TRBV19 and TRBJ1-2; no clear D gene. V dropped 2 bases and J dropped 8 bases, with 18 bases sitting between them. This CDR3 has 15 amino acids. Germline V lookup: CDR1 LNHDA, CDR2 SQIVND (reference sequence). The CDR3 loop reads CASSISTGSSSGYTF. The CDR3 nucleotides read TGTGCCAGTAGTATAAGCACGGGATCTTCTAGCGGCTACACCTTC.

The rearrangement uses TRBV3-1 (or the pseudogene TRBV3-2) and TRBJ1-4; 8 nucleotides agree with TRBD1. The V gene's germline CDR1 is LGHDT and CDR2 YNNKEL (reference sequence). The junction had 6 bases not matched to a gene; V was cut back by 5 bases and J by 7 bases. CDR3 length: 14 amino acids. The DNA of the CDR3 is TGTGCCAGCAGCTCAGGGGGCCTCACTGAAAAACTGTTTTTT. Residues: CASSSGGLTEKLFF.

The J gene is TRBJ1-1, the V gene TRBV27; 9 bases map to TRBD1. The CDR3 loop spans 15 amino acids. The V and J ends lost 5 bases and 0 bases, in that order; junction bases with no gene match: 4. Germline-derived CDR1 and CDR2 are MNHEY and SMNVEV (reference sequence). The CDR3 region is CASSVGTGLNTEAFF. Written as DNA, the CDR3 is TGTGCCAGCAGTGTCGGGACAGGGTTGAACACTGAAGCTTTCTTT.

With respect to this clone: The DNA is omitted, as the CDR3 cannot be located on it reliably, and the CDR3 follows TCRdb's listing. The chain uses TRBV21-1 and TRBJ2-3; TRBD2 is the table's D call, not checked against the DNA. TRBV21-1 constitutes a pseudogene. The CDR3 comprises 16 residues, both ends counted. This CDR3 reads CASSKEWASGTDTQYF.

This clone was observed a few times. This CDR3 reads CSIGTGEPYGYTF. DNA for the CDR3: TGCAGCATCGGGACAGGTGAACCCTATGGCTACACCTTC. This rearrangement joins TRBV29-1 to TRBJ1-2; TRBD1 aligns across 8 bases. The CDR3 is 13 residues long. Per germline, CDR1 SQVTM and CDR2 ANQGSEA. Trimming took 8 bases from V and 4 from J; bases not matched to a gene: 9.

This clone was observed once. As DNA, the CDR3 is TGTGCCAGCAGCCGGGACTTTTCCTACGAGCAGTACTTC. Translated: CASSRDFSYEQYF. The genes are TRBV7-3 and TRBJ2-7; perhaps TRBD2 as D (6 bases). The germline V and J ends were trimmed by 5 bases and 1 base, with 9 bases remaining between them. The CDR3 extends over 13 amino acids. Looked up from germline, CDR1 is SGHTA and CDR2 is FQGTGA.

The chain uses TRBV7-9 and TRBJ2-5, with D possibly matching TRBD1 (5 bases). The CDR3 contains 14 residues. Trimming removed 1 base from V and 1 base from J, with 7 bases in between. The germline V gene encodes CDR1 SEHNR and CDR2 FQNEAQ (reference sequence). The CDR3 is CASSLGQIQETQYF. CDR3 sequence (DNA): TGTGCCAGCAGCTTAGGACAGATCCAAGAGACCCAGTACTTC.

The chain carries TRBV19 and TRBJ1-2; D gene uncertain. Germline CDR1 reads LNHDA; CDR2 reads SQIVND (reference sequence). The CDR3 contains 15 residues. Trimming took off 6 bases at V and 2 bases at J, with 16 bases between the two ends. The CDR3 coding sequence is TGTGCCAGTAGCCTGGACTCCCTTGGGAACTATGGCTACACCTTC. Protein sequence: CASSLDSLGNYGYTF.

The rearrangement joins TRBV6-5 to TRBJ2-3, with TRBD1 matching over 7 bases. After removal of 2 bases from V and 6 bases from J, the junction contained 8 bases not matched to a gene. The CDR3 has 15 residues. Germline-derived CDR1 and CDR2 are MNHEY and SVGAGI. CDR3 DNA: TGTGCCAGCAGTTACCCGGGACAGAAACCGGATACGCAGTATTTT. As protein: CASSYPGQKPDTQYF.

The chain's CDR3 is CASSYPPATGTLSYEQYF. CDR3 nucleotides: TGTGCCAGCAGTTATCCTCCCGCGACAGGAACTCTTTCCTACGAGCAGTACTTC. The rearrangement joins TRBV6-2 or TRBV6-3 to TRBJ2-7, with D perhaps TRBD1 (6 bases). The V end lost 3 bases, the J end lost 1 base, and 22 bases lay between the germline ends. Per the germline V gene, CDR1 is MNHEY and CDR2 is SVGEGT. The CDR3 spans 18 residues.

V is TRBV24-1 and J is TRBJ2-5, with 10 bases that match TRBD2. This CDR3 is 17 amino acids long. Germline V gene lookup returns CDR1 KGHDR and CDR2 SFDVKD. The junction had 8 bases not matched to a gene; V was cut back by 0 bases and J by 5 bases. CDR3 in amino acids: CATSDLPSGRGSETQYF. For the CDR3, the DNA is TGTGCCACCAGTGATTTGCCTAGCGGGAGAGGTTCGGAGACCCAGTACTTC.

This clone was found many times. This sample includes further DNA sequences coding for the same CDR3. The chain is built from TRBV27 and TRBJ1-2; D is unclear. Trimming pared 2 bases from V and 1 base from J, leaving 5 bases between. Germline V gene lookup returns CDR1 MNHEY and CDR2 SMNVEV (reference sequence). This CDR3 contains 13 residues. The CDR3, as DNA: TGTGCCAGCAGTTTACGGGGTAACTATGGCTACACCTTC. Translated, it gives CASSLRGNYGYTF.

The gene calls are TRBV3-1 (or the pseudogene TRBV3-2) and TRBJ2-7; D not certain. The CDR3 length is 14 residues. The germline gives CDR1 LGHDT, CDR2 YNNKEL (reference sequence). Trimming pared 1 base from V and 6 bases from J, leaving 13 bases between. The CDR3 reads CASSQVAVGAEQYF. For the CDR3, the DNA is TGTGCCAGCAGCCAAGTTGCGGTCGGCGCCGAGCAGTACTTC.

This chain uses TRBV5-6 with TRBJ2-7; 8 bases map to TRBD1. CDR3 size: 15 residues. Unmatched junction bases numbered 9, after V lost 0 bases and J lost 7 bases. Germline loops: CDR1 SGHDT, CDR2 YYEEEE. CDR3 loop: CASSLGGTGFFEQYF. The CDR3, as DNA: TGTGCCAGCAGCTTGGGTGGGACAGGCTTCTTTGAGCAGTACTTC.

The chain is built from TRBV6-1 and TRBJ1-6, with TRBD1 identical over 7 bases. The CDR3 is 17 residues long. The V and J ends lost 0 bases and 9 bases, in that order; junction bases with no gene match: 11. Germline V gives CDR1 MNHNS, CDR2 SASEGT. The CDR3 region has the DNA TGTGCCAGCAGTGAAGCGCTTCAACAGGGGAGAGGTTCACCCCTCCACTTT. Encoded protein: CASSEALQQGRGSPLHF.

The chain joins TRBV29-1 to TRBJ2-7; possibly TRBD2 for D (7 bases). V dropped 7 bases and J dropped 0 bases, with 16 bases sitting between them. The CDR3 is 14 amino acids. The V gene's germline CDR1 is SQVTM and CDR2 ANQGSEA. The CDR3 sequence is CSATYREGSYEQYF. For the CDR3, the DNA is TGCAGCGCAACTTACAGGGAGGGCTCCTACGAGCAGTACTTC.

The J gene is TRBJ2-5, the V gene TRBV7-3; maybe TRBD2 (6 bases). V gave up 1 base and J gave up 6 bases, with 18 bases separating them. This CDR3 is built from 16 residues. Germline V lookup: CDR1 SGHTA, CDR2 FQGTGA. The CDR3 bases are TGTGCCAGCAGCTTAATGGTAACTAGCAGATCGAAGACCCAGTACTTC. It translates to CASSLMVTSRSKTQYF. Using reference TRBV7-3 and TRBJ2-5 for the parts outside the CDR3, the full variable domain is GAGVSQTPSNKVTEKGKYVELRCDPISGHTALYWYRQSLGQGPEFLIYFQGTGAADDSGLPNDRFFAVRPEGSVSTLKIQRTERGDSAVYLCASSLMVTSRSKTQYFGPGTRLLVL.

CDR3 coding DNA: TGCAGCGTTGTGTGGGGGCTGGGTGGCAATCAGCCCCAGCATTTT. This codes for CSVVWGLGGNQPQHF. The J gene is TRBJ1-5, the V gene TRBV29-1; weak D call: TRBD1 (6 bases). The V and J ends lost 4 bases and 2 bases respectively, with 15 bases between them. CDR1 is SQVTM and CDR2 is ANQGSEA in the germline V gene. This CDR3 is 15 amino acids long.

This clone occurred a few times. The chain is built from TRBV29-1 and TRBJ2-1; D unresolved. V lost 3 bases and J lost 7, with 4 bases in between. This CDR3 region has 10 residues. CDR1 SQVTM and CDR2 ANQGSEA come from the germline V gene. The DNA of the CDR3 is TGCAGCGTTGATCTAAATGAGCAGTTCTTC. It specifies CSVDLNEQFF.

The chain combines TRBV28 with TRBJ1-4; 7 positions agree with TRBD1. Germline V gene lookup returns CDR1 MDHEN and CDR2 SYDVKM. Trimming cost V 2 bases and J 5 bases; bases outside gene matches: 8. This CDR3 is built from 16 residues. CDR3 residues: CASSLPGTVGNEKLFF. In DNA form, the CDR3 reads TGTGCCAGCAGTTTACCCGGGACAGTTGGAAATGAAAAACTGTTTTTT.

The V call is TRBV6-5, the J call TRBJ1-2; 9 nucleotides agree with TRBD1. The CDR3 has 14 amino acids. Unmatched junction bases numbered 4, after V lost 2 bases and J lost 6 bases. Germline V gene sequence: CDR1 MNHEY, CDR2 SVGAGI. The CDR3 sequence is CASSYGTGGHGYTF. CDR3 in DNA: TGTGCCAGCAGTTACGGAACAGGGGGCCATGGCTACACCTTC.

The CDR3 protein is CASSLAPGGRNTEAFF. The CDR3 coding sequence is TGCGCCAGCAGCTTGGCCCCAGGGGGGAGGAACACTGAAGCTTTCTTT. The chain carries TRBV5-1 and TRBJ1-1; 7 bases agree with TRBD1. The germline V gene encodes CDR1 SGHRS and CDR2 YFSETQ. The CDR3 covers 16 residues. V shed 0 bases, J shed 1 base, and the junction held 6 bases outside the gene matches.

This clone was detected once. This chain connects TRBV27 to TRBJ1-4; possible D gene TRBD1, 5 bases. The CDR3 covers 16 residues. V shed 0 bases and J shed 5 bases, with 13 bases lying between them. Germline-derived CDR1 and CDR2 are MNHEY and SMNVEV (reference sequence). The CDR3 loop is CASSLSAGRRNEKLFF. For the CDR3, the DNA is TGTGCCAGCAGTTTATCGGCGGGACGGAGAAATGAAAAACTGTTTTTT.